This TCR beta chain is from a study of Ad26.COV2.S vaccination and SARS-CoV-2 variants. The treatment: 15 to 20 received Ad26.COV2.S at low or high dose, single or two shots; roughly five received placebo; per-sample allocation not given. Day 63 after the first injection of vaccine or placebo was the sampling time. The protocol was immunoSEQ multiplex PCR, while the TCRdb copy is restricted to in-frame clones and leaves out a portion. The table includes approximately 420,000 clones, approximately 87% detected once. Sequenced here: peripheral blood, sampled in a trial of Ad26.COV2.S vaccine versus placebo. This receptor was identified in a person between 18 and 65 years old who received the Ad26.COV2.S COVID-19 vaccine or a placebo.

CDR3 in DNA: TGTGCCAGCAGTATCGACAGGGCTCTCGGTGGCTACACCTTC. Translation gives CASSIDRALGGYTF. The V and J genes are TRBV27 and TRBJ1-2; 7 bases map to TRBD1. Unmatched junction bases numbered 10, after V lost 5 bases and J lost 7 bases. The length of the CDR3 is 14 residues. Germline CDR1 is MNHEY and CDR2 is SMNVEV (reference sequence).